Given below is one TCR beta chain in context. The antigen is undetermined. Mismatch with germline at one junction end may stem from a read error. The Oncomine TCR Beta short-read assay sequenced DNA from cultured CD4+ T cells. Each CDR3 protein is one row after TCRdb ran MiXCR on the PCR reads. The data contain some 11,000 distinct CDR3 sequences, about 31% of them singletons. The data originate from a study of vaccination and CD4 T cells after COVID-19. Background on the study: As their vaccination, participants received two doses of either BNT162b2 or mRNA-1273 vaccine. Study findings and constraints: From about 20 to 38, the median of SARS-CoV-2-reactive clonotypes rose without reaching significance.

This sample's treatment: approximately 11-day PBMC culture with coronavirus spike peptide pools or control peptides (ViraFEST assay). This CDR3 comprises 19 residues. Looked up from germline, CDR1 is DFQATT and CDR2 is SNEGSKA (reference sequence). The material was CD4+ T cells from blood, cultured in vitro, obtained after SARS-CoV-2 vaccination. The clonotype originates from a human donor who had recovered from COVID-19. V and J are TRBV20-1 and TRBJ2-2, with a possible D match to TRBD1 (8 bases). The CDR3 bases are TGCAGTGCTAGGCTGGGACAGGTGTTTGCGGGAGAGAACACCGGGAAGCTGTTTTTT. Protein sequence: CSARLGQVFAGENTGKLFF.